Listed here are 8 T cell receptor beta chains from one sample, sequenced in a study of T-cell memory formation after mild COVID-19. TCRdb fed the 5' RACE reads into MiXCR, producing one record per CDR3 protein. The repertoire holds 250,000 to 300,000 distinct CDR3 sequences, with 16% as singletons. Sequencing input: PBMCs or a T cell subset sorted from them (not recorded which). The receptor set was obtained from a man between 18 and 35 years old who had mild COVID-19 (a few samples of this study predate the infection). Cell type and time point are not known.

This clonotype has just a few counts. This rearrangement joins TRBV6-5 to TRBJ1-2; TRBD1 matches at 9 bases. Per germline, CDR1 MNHEY and CDR2 SVGAGI. This CDR3 contains 13 residues. Trimming cost V 7 bases and J 7 bases; bases outside gene matches: 7. The CDR3 DNA follows: TGTGCCAGCATCGCACAGGGGGCTGTTGGCTACACCTTC. Translated, it gives CASIAQGAVGYTF.

The rearrangement joins TRBV7-6 to TRBJ2-1; 8 positions match TRBD2. After removal of 5 bases from V and 8 bases from J, the junction contained 11 bases not matched to a gene. Germline V gene sequence: CDR1 SGHVS, CDR2 FNYEAQ. The length of the CDR3 is 15 residues. Here the CDR3 DNA reads TGTGCCAGCAGCATTGGACTAGCTCTGATCGATGAGCAGTTCTTC. It codes for CASSIGLALIDEQFF. Combining the CDR3 with reference TRBV7-6 and TRBJ2-1 gives the whole variable domain GAGVSQSPRYKVTKRGQDVALRCDPISGHVSLYWYRQALGQGPEFLTYFNYEAQQDKSGLPNDRFSAERPEGSISTLTIQRTEQRDSAMYRCASSIGLALIDEQFFGPGTRLTVL.

This clonotype was observed a few times. The rearrangement uses TRBV5-1 and TRBJ2-7; the match to TRBD1 covers 7 bases. Germline V CDR1 and CDR2: SGHRS, YFSETQ. The V gene end was trimmed by 4 bases and the J gene end by 11 bases; junction bases not matched to a gene: 12. This CDR3 is built from 13 residues. CDR3 residues: CASSVEPGQWEYF. The DNA for the CDR3 is TGCGCCAGCAGCGTGGAGCCGGGACAGTGGGAGTACTTC. The complete variable domain, with remaining parts taken from reference TRBV5-1 and TRBJ2-7, reads KAGVTQTPRYLIKTRGQQVTLSCSPISGHRSVSWYQQTPGQGLQFLFEYFSETQRNKGNFPGRFSGRQFSNSRSEMNVSTLELGDSALYLCASSVEPGQWEYFGPGTRLTVT.

The J gene is TRBJ2-5, the V gene TRBV10-3, with D uncertain. There are 12 residues in the CDR3. Germline values: CDR1 ENHRY, CDR2 SYGVKD. Between the trimmed V and J ends, which lost 4 bases and 5 bases, there was a span of 8 bases. The CDR3 is CAISAGVETQYF. In nucleotides, the CDR3 is TGTGCCATCAGTGCCGGCGTGGAGACCCAGTACTTC.

This clonotype was found a few times. V is TRBV27 and J is TRBJ2-3; 10 bases line up with TRBD2. The junction had 9 bases not matched to a gene; V was cut back by 3 bases and J by 6 bases. Germline CDR1 reads MNHEY; CDR2 reads SMNVEV (reference sequence). This CDR3 comprises 16 residues. The CDR3 loop is CASSLSSGGGRDTQYF. The CDR3 nucleotides are TGTGCCAGCAGTTTGTCGAGCGGGGGGGGTCGGGATACGCAGTATTTT.

The rearrangement links TRBV12-3 or TRBV12-4 to TRBJ1-1, with D maybe TRBD1 (5 bases). Trimming took 5 bases from V and 4 from J, leaving 17 bases between them. This CDR3 region has 15 residues. The CDR3 reads CASSVGVMRGTEAFF. Here the CDR3 DNA reads TGTGCCAGCAGTGTCGGAGTCATGAGGGGCACTGAAGCTTTCTTT.

This clonotype was recorded a few times. The chain links TRBV28 to TRBJ1-5; 8 bases are a match to TRBD1. The junction had 5 bases not matched to a gene; V was cut back by 8 bases and J by 2 bases. From germline, CDR1 is MDHEN and CDR2 SYDVKM. The length of the CDR3 is 14 residues. CDR3 region: CASSGGEGNQPQHF. CDR3 coding DNA: TGTGCCAGCTCAGGGGGCGAGGGCAATCAGCCCCAGCATTTT.

V is TRBV2 and J is TRBJ2-1, with 9 bases fitting TRBD2. The V gene end was trimmed by 6 bases and the J gene end by 7 bases; junction bases not matched to a gene: 7. CDR1 SNHLY and CDR2 FYNNEI come from the germline V gene. The CDR3 has 14 residues. The CDR3 DNA is TGTGCCAGCAGACTAGCGGGTCGGGCAAATGAGCAGTTCTTC. It specifies CASRLAGRANEQFF.